This T cell receptor (beta chain) was identified during a study of T cell repertoires in cytomegalovirus infection (dated 2019 in TCRdb). Regarding the research as a whole: Donor HLA type was relevant to the analysis, because carriage of CMV infection together with the matching HLA type was indicated by public TCR beta signatures.

Counted from cysteine to phenylalanine, this CDR3 has 14 amino acids. Only CDR3 DNA remains: 42 bases, in frame from the first base. Sequenced using an Illumina HiSeq 1500. The public sequencing data were trimmed at Q25 with fastp and processed into clonotypes with MiXCR by TCRdb, which kept only in-frame beta chains. Each CDR3 protein gets just one entry, which takes the most common genes and DNA from the rows behind it. Counted in this sample were some 700,000 distinct CDR3 sequences; 35% of them appeared once. The ten largest clones add up to around 2.8% of the sample. Of note for this clonotype: The antigen it recognizes is unknown. One end of the junction does not line up with germline, which may come from a read error.

Overall results and qualifications from the work: Cumulative frequency of public TCR beta family members discriminated carriers of CMV infection plus the relevant HLA type in this cohort and an independent approximately 370-donor cohort. The ex vivo response was dominated by HLA-C-restricted CMV-specific TCR beta clonotypes, which also provided the single most frequent clonotype in two of eight donors.

The sample was PBMCs. The receptor was isolated from a human donor in good health (CMV status not recorded). Some clones in this sample may be carry-over from other donors' samples. Here the chain combines TRBV5-3 and TRBJ1-2; matching of 5 bases hints at TRBD1 as the D gene. TRBV5-3 counts as an open reading frame of uncertain function. CDR3 loop: CASSLRRGESGYTF. The DNA sequence follows: TGTGCCAGCAGCTTGCGACGGGGGGAGAGTGGCTACACCTTC.